The rows below give T cell receptor beta chains drawn from one sample of a study of blood T cell repertoires in COVID-19. Measured with immunoSEQ multiplex PCR; TCRdb has only the in-frame clones, and not every one. The sample has around 330,000 clones, roughly 87% seen once. The source material was PBMCs or T cells enriched from blood (not recorded which). The origin of the receptors is a woman between 18 and 29 years old who had recovered from COVID-19. Each CDR3 is given with its conserved first and last residue. The order of the fields is CDR3 protein, CDR3 DNA, CDR3 length, J gene, D gene, V gene, clone size. The D gene is left open where the match is weak. Clone sizes are given selectively: once, few, many, or a class where the clone is expanded.

CDR3aa: CASSWTSGRASDTQYF
CDR3nt: TGTGCCAGCAGCTGGACTAGCGGGAGGGCCTCAGATACGCAGTATTTT
len: 16
j_gene: TRBJ2-3
d_gene: TRBD2
v_gene: TRBV7-9
abundance: .

CDR3aa: CASTNRATTVAYGYTF
CDR3nt: TGTGCCAGCACAAACAGGGCCACGACGGTGGCGTATGGCTACACCTTC
len: 16
j_gene: TRBJ1-2
d_gene: .
v_gene: TRBV19
abundance: once

CDR3aa: CASSQSRSYSDEQFF
CDR3nt: TGTGCCAGCAGTCAAAGCAGGTCCTACTCCGATGAGCAGTTCTTC
len: 15
j_gene: TRBJ2-1
d_gene: .
v_gene: TRBV6-4
abundance: .

CDR3aa: CASSLQQGSGNTIYF
CDR3nt: TGCGCCAGCAGCCTCCAACAGGGCTCTGGAAACACCATATATTTT
len: 15
j_gene: TRBJ1-3
d_gene: .
v_gene: TRBV5-1
abundance: .

CDR3aa: CASSPMGRGADSGANVLTF
CDR3nt: TGTGCCAGCAGCCCAATGGGGCGGGGGGCTGACTCTGGGGCCAACGTCCTGACTTTC
len: 19
j_gene: TRBJ2-6
d_gene: TRBD2
v_gene: TRBV5-4
abundance: .

CDR3aa: CASSSNSYEQYF
CDR3nt: TGTGCCAGCAGCTCAAACTCCTACGAGCAGTACTTC
len: 12
j_gene: TRBJ2-7
d_gene: .
v_gene: TRBV5-8
abundance: .

CDR3aa: CASSRDIRKSEAFF
CDR3nt: TGTGCCAGCTCACGGGACATACGAAAATCTGAAGCTTTCTTT
len: 14
j_gene: TRBJ1-1
d_gene: .
v_gene: TRBV18
abundance: .

CDR3aa: CASSSRTVLNTEAFF
CDR3nt: TGCGCCAGCAGCTCAAGGACAGTACTGAACACTGAAGCTTTCTTT
len: 15
j_gene: TRBJ1-1
d_gene: .
v_gene: TRBV5-1
abundance: .

CDR3aa: CASQGSSTGELFF
CDR3nt: TGTGCCAGCCAGGGCTCGTCCACCGGGGAGCTGTTTTTT
len: 13
j_gene: TRBJ2-2
d_gene: .
v_gene: TRBV28
abundance: .

CDR3aa: CAISETGMGTEAFF
CDR3nt: TGTGCCATCAGTGAGACAGGGATGGGCACTGAAGCTTTCTTT
len: 14
j_gene: TRBJ1-1
d_gene: .
v_gene: TRBV10-3
abundance: .

CDR3aa: CATSVDEGGTQYF
CDR3nt: TGTGCCACCTCCGTAGACGAGGGCGGTACGCAGTATTTT
len: 13
j_gene: TRBJ2-3
d_gene: .
v_gene: TRBV9
abundance: .

CDR3aa: CASSSTAHYGYTF
CDR3nt: TGTGCCAGCAGTTCGACAGCCCACTATGGCTACACCTTC
len: 13
j_gene: TRBJ1-2
d_gene: .
v_gene: TRBV28
abundance: .

CDR3aa: CASSQLSGHLGYEQYF
CDR3nt: TGTGCCAGCAGCCAGCTATCAGGGCACTTGGGGTACGAGCAGTACTTC
len: 16
j_gene: TRBJ2-7
d_gene: .
v_gene: TRBV3-1/TRBV3-2
abundance: .

CDR3aa: CAWSPQGVLAGEIQETQYF
CDR3nt: TGTGCCTGGAGCCCCCAGGGGGTCCTAGCGGGGGAAATTCAAGAGACCCAGTACTTC
len: 19
j_gene: TRBJ2-5
d_gene: TRBD2
v_gene: TRBV30
abundance: .

CDR3aa: CASSSDRENTGELFF
CDR3nt: TGTGCCAGCAGCTCGGACAGAGAAAACACCGGGGAGCTGTTTTTT
len: 15
j_gene: TRBJ2-2
d_gene: .
v_gene: TRBV7-3
abundance: .

CDR3aa: CASSLRSGGAWETQYF
CDR3nt: TGTGCCAGCAGTTTAAGATCCGGGGGGGCCTGGGAGACCCAGTACTTC
len: 16
j_gene: TRBJ2-5
d_gene: TRBD2
v_gene: TRBV27
abundance: few

CDR3aa: CASSVEGRAFSYEQYF
CDR3nt: TGTGCCAGCAGCGTAGAGGGCAGGGCATTTTCCTACGAGCAGTACTTC
len: 16
j_gene: TRBJ2-7
d_gene: .
v_gene: TRBV9
abundance: few

CDR3aa: CASSQDFRGVQPQHF
CDR3nt: TGTGCCAGCAGCCAAGATTTCAGGGGTGTCCAGCCCCAGCATTTT
len: 15
j_gene: TRBJ1-5
d_gene: .
v_gene: TRBV4-2
abundance: .

CDR3aa: CASSQTSGSSYEQYF
CDR3nt: TGTGCCAGCAGTCAGACTAGCGGGTCCTCCTACGAGCAGTACTTC
len: 15
j_gene: TRBJ2-7
d_gene: TRBD2
v_gene: TRBV6-5
abundance: few

CDR3aa: CASSLGGLAEETQYF
CDR3nt: TGTGCCAGCAGCTTAGGAGGACTAGCGGAAGAGACCCAGTACTTC
len: 15
j_gene: TRBJ2-5
d_gene: TRBD2
v_gene: TRBV7-2
abundance: few

CDR3aa: CASSLAVTGGGETQYF
CDR3nt: TGCGCCAGCAGCTTGGCCGTGACAGGGGGCGGGGAGACCCAGTACTTC
len: 16
j_gene: TRBJ2-5
d_gene: TRBD1
v_gene: TRBV5-1
abundance: .

CDR3aa: CASSLASGMGYNEQFF
CDR3nt: TGTGCCAGCAGTTTAGCTTCGGGAATGGGGTACAATGAGCAGTTCTTC
len: 16
j_gene: TRBJ2-1
d_gene: .
v_gene: TRBV27
abundance: .

CDR3aa: CASSQDRGYQPQHF
CDR3nt: TGTGCCAGCTCACAGGACAGGGGATATCAGCCCCAGCATTTT
len: 14
j_gene: TRBJ1-5
d_gene: TRBD1
v_gene: TRBV18
abundance: .

CDR3aa: CASSLGHYFSGNTIYF
CDR3nt: TGTGCCAGCAGCTTGGGGCACTACTTCTCTGGAAACACCATATATTTT
len: 16
j_gene: TRBJ1-3
d_gene: .
v_gene: TRBV11-1
abundance: .

CDR3aa: CASSYEQGAYNEQFF
CDR3nt: TGTGCCAGCAGTTACGAACAGGGGGCCTACAATGAGCAGTTCTTC
len: 15
j_gene: TRBJ2-1
d_gene: TRBD1
v_gene: TRBV6-2/TRBV6-3
abundance: .

CDR3aa: CATSDTGTRGYTF
CDR3nt: TGTGCCACCAGTGATACAGGAACTCGCGGCTACACCTTC
len: 13
j_gene: TRBJ1-2
d_gene: .
v_gene: TRBV24-1
abundance: .

CDR3aa: CASRTTVFQTQYF
CDR3nt: TGTGCCAGCAGAACAACAGTATTCCAGACCCAGTACTTC
len: 13
j_gene: TRBJ2-5
d_gene: .
v_gene: TRBV3-1/TRBV3-2
abundance: .

CDR3aa: CASSLFSHQRDTQYF
CDR3nt: TGTGCCAGCAGCTTATTCTCCCATCAGCGGGATACGCAGTATTTT
len: 15
j_gene: TRBJ2-3
d_gene: .
v_gene: TRBV7-6
abundance: .